This TCR beta chain was captured in a study of T cell responses to AZD1222 COVID-19 vaccine. Regarding the study as a whole: Vaccine-related CD4 TCRs covered spike, predominating at 160-218 and 743-854. At study baseline, merely several AZD1222 recipients were seropositive.

After removal of 3 bases from V and 4 bases from J, the junction contained 6 bases not matched to a gene. CDR3 size: 15 residues. Germline CDR1 and CDR2: SEHNR and FQNEAQ (reference sequence). With regard to this clone: Antigen: not known.

This table comes from immunoSEQ multiplex PCR, and its TCRdb copy is limited to in-frame clones, with some not included. The sample lists 150,000 or so clones, around 88% seen once, with around 3.4% in the top ten. Sequencing used peripheral blood, obtained on day 0 of MenACWY control vaccination. The clonotype was recovered from an adult in good health. V and J are TRBV7-9 and TRBJ1-3, with 7 bases aligning to TRBD1. The CDR3 protein is CASSLETGTGNTIYF. Here the CDR3 DNA reads TGTGCCAGCAGCTTGGAGACAGGGACAGGAAACACCATATATTTT.